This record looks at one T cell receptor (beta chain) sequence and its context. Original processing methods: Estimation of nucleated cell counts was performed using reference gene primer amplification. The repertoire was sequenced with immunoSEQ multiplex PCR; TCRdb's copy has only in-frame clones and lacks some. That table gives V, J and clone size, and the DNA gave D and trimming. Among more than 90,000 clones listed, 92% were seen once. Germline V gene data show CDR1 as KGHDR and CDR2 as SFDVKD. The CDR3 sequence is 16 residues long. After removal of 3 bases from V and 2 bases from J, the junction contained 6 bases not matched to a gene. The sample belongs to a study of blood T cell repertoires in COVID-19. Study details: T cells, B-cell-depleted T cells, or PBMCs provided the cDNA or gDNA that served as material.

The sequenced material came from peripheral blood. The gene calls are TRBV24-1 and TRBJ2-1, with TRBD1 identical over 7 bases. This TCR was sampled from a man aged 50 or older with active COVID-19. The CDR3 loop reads CATSDRGQATYNEQFF. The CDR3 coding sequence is TGTGCCACCAGTGATCGAGGACAGGCGACCTACAATGAGCAGTTCTTC.